The T cell receptor (beta chain) described here comes from a study of T cell responses to AZD1222 COVID-19 vaccine. As for the study in general: Second-dose intervals near 4 or 12 weeks were combined.

CDR1 and CDR2 (germline): MNHEY, SVGAGI. This CDR3 comprises 15 residues. Deletions cut 6 bases from V and 1 base from J, with 15 bases between. On this clone: Its target is unknown.

Study-wide findings and caveats: Samples come after the peak T cell response, not at day 14. Vaccination with two AZD1222 doses was followed by a rise in Spike-specific TCR breadth and depth.

TCRdb's copy holds only in-frame clones and misses some; the assay was immunoSEQ multiplex PCR. The sample records approximately 120,000 clones, approximately 89% being singletons. The material was peripheral blood, obtained on day 0 of AZD1222 vaccination. The V gene is TRBV6-5, the J gene TRBJ1-1, with D hard to call. This clonotype was sampled from an adult in good health. For the CDR3, the DNA is TGTGCCAGCAGCTCTACCGGGCCCCAGAACACTGAAGCTTTCTTT. Encoded protein: CASSSTGPQNTEAFF.